This TCR beta chain was sequenced for a study of radiation and T cells in renal cell carcinoma. As for the study in general: Nephrectomy followed 15 Gy stereotactic body radiation by 4 weeks.

General study results and limits: In blood, top tumor clones expanded by 2 weeks, shrinking by 4.

The protocol was immunoSEQ multiplex PCR, while the TCRdb copy is restricted to in-frame clones and leaves out a portion. The sample yields 110,000 to 150,000 clones, less than 85% seen once. Time point noted: baseline pretreatment blood. The treatment denotes: 15 Gy SBRT to primary tumor, nephrectomy 4 weeks later. Blood was sampled at baseline, 2 weeks and 4 weeks after SBRT. The tumor was a clear cell renal cell carcinoma. Turning to this clone: Its antigen is currently unknown.

Germline assignment: CDR1 MNHNS and CDR2 SASEGT. V lost 4 bases and J lost 7, with 14 bases in between. The CDR3 is made up of 14 amino acids. The sequence was obtained from a woman in her forties or fifties with renal cell carcinoma. The chain has TRBV6-1 and TRBJ2-1; D is perhaps TRBD1 (6 bases). Here the sequenced sample was blood, taken from a patient whose treatment included radiotherapy and nephrectomy. The CDR3 DNA sequence: TGTGCCAGCAGTGGGGCCAGGGGAGAAAATGAGCAGTTCTTC. This translates into CASSGARGENEQFF.